This TCR beta chain came from a study of CXCR3-negative and CXCR3-positive naive CD8 T cells. Looking at the study overall: Each library held about 1.5 +/- 0.3 million TRB reads, 120 million to 150 million in total.

It was by 5' RACE with UMI labels that the TRB cDNA libraries were prepared. Following a re-call of the 5' RACE reads, TCRdb has one entry per CDR3 protein and lacks DNA. The repertoire table contains some 3,000 distinct CDR3 sequences. By frequency, this clonotype registers medium-sized (0.01 to 0.1%). What it binds is not known. Study results and caveats: Naive CXCR3-positive cells had TRB CDR3s more hydrophobic than those of CXCR3-negative naive cells. Memory cells showed distinct TRBV-TRBJ patterns, while the two naive subsets matched. High diversity, comparable across both naive subsets, contrasted with much lower diversity in memory CD8+ cells. TRB CDR3 properties served as the basis for inferring TCR strength, and surface CD5 was comparable between naive subsets.

This clonotype was sampled from a human donor in good health. Some clones in this sample may be carry-over from other donors' samples. The source material was naive CXCR3+ CD8+ T cells from blood. This sample's subset: CD45RO-CCR7+CD27+CD95- naive CD8+ T cells expressing CXCR3 (TNR3+).

The chain's CDR3 is CASSQTAGERTRYNEQFF. This chain connects TRBV3-1 to TRBJ2-1; TCRdb's D call of TRBD1 is untestable without DNA. The CDR3 is made up of 18 amino acids. CDR1 is LGHDT, CDR2 YNNKEL, per germline (reference sequence).